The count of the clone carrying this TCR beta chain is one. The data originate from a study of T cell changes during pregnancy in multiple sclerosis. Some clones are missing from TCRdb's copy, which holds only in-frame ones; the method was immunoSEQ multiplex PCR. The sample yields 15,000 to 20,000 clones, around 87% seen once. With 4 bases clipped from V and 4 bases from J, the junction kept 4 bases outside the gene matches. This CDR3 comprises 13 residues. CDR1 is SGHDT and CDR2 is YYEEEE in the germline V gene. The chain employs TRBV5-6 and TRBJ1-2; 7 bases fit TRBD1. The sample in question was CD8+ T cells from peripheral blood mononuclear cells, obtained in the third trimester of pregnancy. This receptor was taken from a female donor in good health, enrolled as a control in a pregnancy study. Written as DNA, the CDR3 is TGTGCCAGCAGCCACAGACAGGGCTATGGCTACACCTTC. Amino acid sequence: CASSHRQGYGYTF.